Sequencing of this T cell receptor (beta chain) was carried out in a study of cytomegalovirus exposure and HLA in healthy donors. General observations from the study: A few chains tied to CMV proved CMV antigen-specific in vitro. In a later analysis, common viral pathogens appeared linked to several of the most significant clusters.

Primers: 60 Vbeta forward and 13 Jbeta reverse. Assay: immunoSEQ multiplex PCR; the TCRdb copy retains only in-frame clones and omits some. This sample has about 140,000 clones; roughly 74% occur once, and the top ten carry over 2%. CDR1 and CDR2 from the germline V gene are SQVTM and ANQGSEA. Deletions cut 6 bases from V and 4 bases from J, with 15 bases between. The CDR3 has 14 residues. As for this clone: Its specificity is not known.

This sequence was found in a woman aged 18 to 35 in good health and CMV-seropositive. The chain joins TRBV29-1 to TRBJ1-4, with D possibly matching TRBD1 (5 bases). Sequencing was carried out using PBMCs. In nucleotides, the CDR3 is TGCAGCGTCCGCGGGGCAGAAAGTAATGAAAAACTGTTTTTT. Translating it yields CSVRGAESNEKLFF. The full variable domain, in which reference TRBV29-1 and TRBJ1-4 provide the parts outside the CDR3, is SAVISQKPSRDICQRGTSLTIQCQVDSQVTMMFWYRQQPGQSLTLIATANQGSEATYESGFVIDKFPISRPNLTFSTLTVSNMSPEDSSIYLCSVRGAESNEKLFFGSGTQLSVL.